This T cell receptor beta chain was captured in a study of blood T cell repertoires in COVID-19. Profiled with immunoSEQ multiplex PCR; TCRdb holds only in-frame clones, not every one. The sample shows 200,000 to 300,000 clones, about 89% of them seen only once. CDR1 is SGHKS and CDR2 is YYEKEE in the germline V gene (reference sequence). V lost 0 bases to trimming and J lost 4 bases, with 11 bases between them. The CDR3 spans 14 residues. This TCR derives from a woman in her 50s with acute or convalescent COVID-19. The specimen sequenced was peripheral blood. The chain has TRBV5-5 and TRBJ2-7; weak D call: TRBD1 (6 bases). The DNA for the CDR3 is TGTGCCAGCAGCTTGGAGTGGACAGAGTACGAGCAGTACTTC. Its translation: CASSLEWTEYEQYF.